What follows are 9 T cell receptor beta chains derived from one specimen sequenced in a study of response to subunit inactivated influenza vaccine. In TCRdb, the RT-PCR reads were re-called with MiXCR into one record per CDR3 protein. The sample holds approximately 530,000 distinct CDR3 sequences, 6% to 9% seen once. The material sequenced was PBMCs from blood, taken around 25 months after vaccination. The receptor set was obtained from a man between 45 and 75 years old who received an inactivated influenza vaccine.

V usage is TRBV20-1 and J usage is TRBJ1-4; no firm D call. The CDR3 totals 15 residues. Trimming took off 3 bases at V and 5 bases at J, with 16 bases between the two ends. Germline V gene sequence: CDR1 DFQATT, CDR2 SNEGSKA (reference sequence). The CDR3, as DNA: TGCAGTGCTAGTCCCTTTAGAAGTCTAAATGAAAAACTGTTTTTT. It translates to CSASPFRSLNEKLFF.

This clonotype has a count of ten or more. CDR3 in amino acids: CSARGAGAEQYF. The CDR3, as DNA: TGCAGCGCCCGGGGAGCGGGAGCCGAGCAGTACTTC. The chain has TRBV29-1 and TRBJ2-7, with 8 bases identical to TRBD2. This CDR3 comprises 12 residues. The junction had 8 bases not matched to a gene; V was cut back by 7 bases and J by 6 bases. Germline CDR1 and CDR2: SQVTM and ANQGSEA.

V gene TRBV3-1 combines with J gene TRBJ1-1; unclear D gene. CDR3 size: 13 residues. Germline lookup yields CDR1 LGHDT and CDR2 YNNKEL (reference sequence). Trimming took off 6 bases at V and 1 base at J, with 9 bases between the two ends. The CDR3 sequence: CASSPWGNTEAFF. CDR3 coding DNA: TGTGCCAGCAGTCCGTGGGGGAACACTGAAGCTTTCTTT.

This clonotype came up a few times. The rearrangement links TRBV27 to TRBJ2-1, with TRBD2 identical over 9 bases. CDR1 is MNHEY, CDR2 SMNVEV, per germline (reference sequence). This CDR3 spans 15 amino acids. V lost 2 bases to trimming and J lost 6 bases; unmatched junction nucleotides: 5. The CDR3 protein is CASSLGVAGVNEQFF. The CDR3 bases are TGTGCCAGCAGTTTAGGGGTAGCGGGAGTCAATGAGCAGTTCTTC.

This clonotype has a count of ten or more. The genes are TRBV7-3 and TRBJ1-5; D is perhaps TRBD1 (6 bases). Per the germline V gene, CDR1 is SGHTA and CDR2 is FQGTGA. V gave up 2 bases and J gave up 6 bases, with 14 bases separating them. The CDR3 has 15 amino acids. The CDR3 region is CASSLRAGDTQPQHF. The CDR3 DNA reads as TGTGCCAGCAGCTTACGGGCGGGGGACACTCAGCCCCAGCATTTT. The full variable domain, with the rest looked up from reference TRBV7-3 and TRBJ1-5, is GAGVSQTPSNKVTEKGKYVELRCDPISGHTALYWYRQSLGQGPEFLIYFQGTGAADDSGLPNDRFFAVRPEGSVSTLKIQRTERGDSAVYLCASSLRAGDTQPQHFGDGTRLSIL.

CDR3 amino acids: CASSHGRSIQYF. The CDR3 DNA sequence: TGTGCCAGCAGCCATGGACGGAGCATTCAGTACTTC. The chain joins TRBV3-1 to TRBJ2-4; D remains ambiguous. Between the trimmed V and J ends, which lost 3 bases and 9 bases, there was a span of 9 bases. The V gene's germline CDR1 is LGHDT and CDR2 YNNKEL (reference sequence). This CDR3 region has 12 residues.

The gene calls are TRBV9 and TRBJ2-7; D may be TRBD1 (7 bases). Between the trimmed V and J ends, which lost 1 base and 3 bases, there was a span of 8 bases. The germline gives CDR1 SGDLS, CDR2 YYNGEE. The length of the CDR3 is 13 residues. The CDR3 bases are TGTGCCAGCAGCGTACAGGGGGGCTACGAGCAGTACTTC. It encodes CASSVQGGYEQYF.

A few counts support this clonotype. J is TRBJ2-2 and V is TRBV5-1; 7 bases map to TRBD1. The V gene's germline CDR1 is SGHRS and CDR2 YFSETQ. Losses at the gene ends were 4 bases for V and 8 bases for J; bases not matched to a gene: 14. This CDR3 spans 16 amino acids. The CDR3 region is CASSGISGTEAGELFF. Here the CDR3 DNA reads TGCGCCAGCAGCGGGATCTCCGGGACAGAGGCTGGGGAGCTGTTTTTT.

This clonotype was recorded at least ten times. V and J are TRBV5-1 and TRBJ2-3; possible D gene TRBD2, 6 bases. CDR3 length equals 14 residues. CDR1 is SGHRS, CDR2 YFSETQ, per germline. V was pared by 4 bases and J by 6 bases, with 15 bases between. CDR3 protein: CASSPGTARDTQYF. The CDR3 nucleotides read TGCGCCAGCAGCCCAGGGACTGCACGGGATACGCAGTATTTT.